This note documents a single T cell receptor (beta chain) sequence. Its antigen is not identified. The record originates from a study of OX40 agonist ivuxolimab in advanced cancers. As for the study in general: Patients with hepatocellular carcinoma, melanoma, renal cell or head and neck cancer made up the dose-escalation patients. General study results and limits: With doses of 0.1 to 3.0 mg/kg, CD4+ and CD8+ blood T cells had undergone clonal expansion by week 6.

Sequencing used immunoSEQ multiplex PCR; TCRdb keeps in-frame clones, though not all of them. Among around 45,000 clones listed, roughly 91% were seen once. From germline, CDR1 is MNHEY and CDR2 SMNVEV (reference sequence). CDR3 length: 16 amino acids. Trimming removed 2 bases from V and 1 base from J, with 13 bases in between. Patients who had autoimmune disease history or got systemic immunosuppression were left out. The material sequenced was CD4+ or CD8+ T cells sorted from blood, taken in a trial of the OX40 agonist ivuxolimab. The sequence was collected from an adult with an advanced solid tumor such as melanoma, head and neck, liver or kidney cancer. The chain links TRBV27 to TRBJ2-3, with D hard to call. CDR3 nucleotides: TGTGCCAGCAGTTTAGCAGGAATTGGAGGCACAGATACGCAGTATTTT. This encodes CASSLAGIGGTDTQYF.